A selection of T cell receptor beta chains follows, all from one sample in a study of blood T cell repertoires in COVID-19. Sequencing used immunoSEQ multiplex PCR; TCRdb keeps in-frame clones, though not all of them. The data contain 350,000 to 400,000 clones, approximately 88% of them singletons. Specimen: peripheral blood. These receptors originate from a woman aged 30 to 39 with COVID-19, enrolled during active disease. Each CDR3 is given with its conserved first and last residue. The D gene is left open where the match is weak. Not every row has a clone size; where given, it reads once, few, many or a size class.

D: NA; J: TRBJ2-5; size: NA; length: 15; V: TRBV5-1; DNA: TGCGCCAGCAGCCCGAACCCCAAAATAGAGGAGACCCAGTACTTC; CDR3: CASSPNPKIEETQYF
D: NA; J: TRBJ2-2; size: NA; length: 14; V: TRBV14; DNA: TGTGCCAGCAGCTTACAGACGAACACCGGGGAGCTGTTTTTT; CDR3: CASSLQTNTGELFF
D: TRBD1; J: TRBJ2-2; size: NA; length: 14; V: TRBV9; DNA: TGTGCCAGCCTCGGACAGGGGAACACCGGGGAGCTGTTTTTT; CDR3: CASLGQGNTGELFF
D: TRBD2; J: TRBJ2-2; size: NA; length: 17; V: TRBV4-1; DNA: TGCGCCAGCAGTCATACCCTAGCGGGGGCGAACACCGGGGAGCTGTTTTTT; CDR3: CASSHTLAGANTGELFF
D: TRBD1; J: TRBJ1-1; size: NA; length: 18; V: TRBV6-2/TRBV6-3; DNA: TGTGCCAGCAGTTACTCACCCAACAGGGGGCGGCCTGACACTGAAGCTTTCTTT; CDR3: CASSYSPNRGRPDTEAFF
D: TRBD2; J: TRBJ2-1; size: NA; length: 16; V: TRBV7-6; DNA: TGTGCCAGCAGCCCCCTAGCGGGAGTTCGTCCCATTCGGCAGTTCTTC; CDR3: CASSPLAGVRPIRQFF
D: TRBD2; J: TRBJ2-2; size: NA; length: 16; V: TRBV7-8; DNA: TGTGCCAGCAGCTTGGGGACTAGACAGAACACCGGGGAGCTGTTTTTT; CDR3: CASSLGTRQNTGELFF
D: NA; J: TRBJ1-1; size: NA; length: 14; V: TRBV28; DNA: TGTGCCAGCAGTTTATTCCCCTCCAACACTGAAGCTTTCTTT; CDR3: CASSLFPSNTEAFF
D: TRBD2; J: TRBJ2-1; size: few; length: 17; V: TRBV6-2/TRBV6-3; DNA: TGTGCCAGCAGTCGGACTAGCGGGAGGACCCTCTACAATGAGCAGTTCTTC; CDR3: CASSRTSGRTLYNEQFF
D: TRBD1; J: TRBJ2-1; size: NA; length: 18; V: TRBV28; DNA: TGTGCCAGCAGTTTATGGGCCAACAGGGGGCTATCTGACAATGAGCAGTTCTTC; CDR3: CASSLWANRGLSDNEQFF
D: NA; J: TRBJ2-3; size: NA; length: 14; V: TRBV4-3; DNA: TGCGCCAGCAGCCAGAGACTGGTCACAGATACGCAGTATTTT; CDR3: CASSQRLVTDTQYF